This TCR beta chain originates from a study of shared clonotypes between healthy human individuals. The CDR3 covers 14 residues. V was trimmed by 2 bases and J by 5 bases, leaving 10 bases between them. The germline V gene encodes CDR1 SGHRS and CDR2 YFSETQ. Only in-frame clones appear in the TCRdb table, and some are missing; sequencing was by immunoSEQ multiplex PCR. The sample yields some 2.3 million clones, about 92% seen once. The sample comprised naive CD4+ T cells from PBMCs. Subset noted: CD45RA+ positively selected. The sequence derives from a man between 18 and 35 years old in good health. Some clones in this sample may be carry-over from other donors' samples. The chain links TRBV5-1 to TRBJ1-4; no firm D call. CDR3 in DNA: TGCGCCAGCAGCTTTTCCGACGGAAATGAAAAACTGTTTTTT. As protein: CASSFSDGNEKLFF.